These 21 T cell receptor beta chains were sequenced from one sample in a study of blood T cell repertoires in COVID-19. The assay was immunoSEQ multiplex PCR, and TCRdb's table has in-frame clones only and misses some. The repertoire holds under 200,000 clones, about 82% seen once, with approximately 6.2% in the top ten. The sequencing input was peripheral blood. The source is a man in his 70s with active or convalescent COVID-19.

In DNA form, the CDR3 reads TGTGCCAGCAGCACGGAGGGTTCTGGGGTATCCGAGCAGTACTTC. It codes for CASSTEGSGVSEQYF. The chain employs TRBV9 and TRBJ2-7; the D gene is possibly TRBD2 (6 bases). The CDR3 length is 15 residues. From germline, CDR1 is SGDLS and CDR2 YYNGEE. Trimming took off 4 bases at V and 6 bases at J, with 20 bases between the two ends.

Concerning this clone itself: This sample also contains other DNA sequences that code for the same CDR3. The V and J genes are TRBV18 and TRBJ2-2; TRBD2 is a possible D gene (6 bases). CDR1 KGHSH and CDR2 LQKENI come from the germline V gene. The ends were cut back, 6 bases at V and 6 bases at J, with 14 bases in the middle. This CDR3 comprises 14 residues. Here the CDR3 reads CASSPSGGAGELFF. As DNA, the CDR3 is TGTGCCAGCTCTCCTTCCGGAGGGGCCGGGGAGCTGTTTTTT. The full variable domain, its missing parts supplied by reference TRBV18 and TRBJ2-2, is NAGVMQNPRHLVRRRGQEARLRCSPMKGHSHVYWYRQLPEEGLKFMVYLQKENIIDESGMPKERFSAEFPKEGPSILRIQQVVRGDSAAYFCASSPSGGAGELFFGEGSRLTVL.

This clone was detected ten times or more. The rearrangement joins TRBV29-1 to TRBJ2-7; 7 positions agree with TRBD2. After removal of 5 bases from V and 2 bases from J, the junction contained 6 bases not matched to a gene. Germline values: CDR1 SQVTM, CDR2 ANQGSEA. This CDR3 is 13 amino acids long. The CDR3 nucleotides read TGCAGCGTTCAAGGGACTACCACCTACGAGCAGTACTTC. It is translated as CSVQGTTTYEQYF.

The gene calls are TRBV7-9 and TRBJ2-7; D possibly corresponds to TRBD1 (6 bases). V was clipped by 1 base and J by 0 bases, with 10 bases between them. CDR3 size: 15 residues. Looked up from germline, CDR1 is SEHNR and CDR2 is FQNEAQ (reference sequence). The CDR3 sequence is CASSLVEGHSYEQYF. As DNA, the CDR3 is TGTGCCAGCAGCTTAGTAGAGGGACACTCCTACGAGCAGTACTTC.

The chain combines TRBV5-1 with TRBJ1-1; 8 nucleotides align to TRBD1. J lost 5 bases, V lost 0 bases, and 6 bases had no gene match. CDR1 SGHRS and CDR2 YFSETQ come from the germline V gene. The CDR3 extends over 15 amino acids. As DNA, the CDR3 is TGCGCCAGCAGCTTGGCCGGAGGACAGGGTACTGAAGCTTTCTTT. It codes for CASSLAGGQGTEAFF. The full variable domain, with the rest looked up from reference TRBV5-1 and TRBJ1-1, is KAGVTQTPRYLIKTRGQQVTLSCSPISGHRSVSWYQQTPGQGLQFLFEYFSETQRNKGNFPGRFSGRQFSNSRSEMNVSTLELGDSALYLCASSLAGGQGTEAFFGQGTRLTVV.

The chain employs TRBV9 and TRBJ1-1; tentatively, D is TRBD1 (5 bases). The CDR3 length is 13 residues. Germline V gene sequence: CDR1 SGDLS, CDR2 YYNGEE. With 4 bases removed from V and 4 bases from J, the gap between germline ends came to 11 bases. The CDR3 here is CASSPGQSTEAFF. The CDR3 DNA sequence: TGTGCCAGCAGCCCTGGACAATCCACTGAAGCTTTCTTT. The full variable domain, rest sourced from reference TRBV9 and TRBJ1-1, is DSGVTQTPKHLITATGQRVTLRCSPRSGDLSVYWYQQSLDQGLQFLIQYYNGEERAKGNILERFSAQQFPDLHSELNLSSLELGDSALYFCASSPGQSTEAFFGQGTRLTVV.

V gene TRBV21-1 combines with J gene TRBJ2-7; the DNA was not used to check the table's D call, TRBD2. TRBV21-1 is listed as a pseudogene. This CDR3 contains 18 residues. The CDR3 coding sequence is TGTGCCAGCAGCAAAGACCTACGGACTAGCGGACCACCCATCGAGCAGTACTTC. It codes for CASSKDLRTSGPPIEQYF.

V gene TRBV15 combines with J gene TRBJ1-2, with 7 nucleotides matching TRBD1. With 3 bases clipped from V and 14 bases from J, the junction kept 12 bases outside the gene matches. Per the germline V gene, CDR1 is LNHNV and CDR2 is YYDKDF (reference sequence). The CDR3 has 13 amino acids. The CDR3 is CATSRTRTGWKTF. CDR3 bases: TGTGCCACCAGCAGGACCAGGACAGGCTGGAAAACCTTC.

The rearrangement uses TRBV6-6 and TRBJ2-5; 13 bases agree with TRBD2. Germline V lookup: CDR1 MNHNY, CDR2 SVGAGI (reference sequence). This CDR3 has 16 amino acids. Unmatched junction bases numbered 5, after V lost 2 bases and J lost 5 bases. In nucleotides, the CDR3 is TGTGCCAGCAGTTACCCGACTAGCGGGAGGCGGGAGACCCAGTACTTC. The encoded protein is CASSYPTSGRRETQYF.

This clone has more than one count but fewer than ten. The DNA of the CDR3 is TGCGCCAGCAGCTCCTCCGGGGGCACTGAAGCTTTCTTT. Translated, it gives CASSSSGGTEAFF. The chain joins TRBV5-1 to TRBJ1-1; D may be TRBD1 (5 bases). CDR3 length: 13 residues. Trimming left V 3 bases short and J 4 bases short, with 10 bases between. Per the germline V gene, CDR1 is SGHRS and CDR2 is YFSETQ.

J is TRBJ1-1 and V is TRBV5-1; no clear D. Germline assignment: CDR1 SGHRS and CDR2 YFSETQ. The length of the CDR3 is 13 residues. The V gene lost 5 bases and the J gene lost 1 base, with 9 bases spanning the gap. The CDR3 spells CASRPTQNTEAFF. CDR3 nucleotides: TGCGCCAGCAGGCCGACACAGAACACTGAAGCTTTCTTT.

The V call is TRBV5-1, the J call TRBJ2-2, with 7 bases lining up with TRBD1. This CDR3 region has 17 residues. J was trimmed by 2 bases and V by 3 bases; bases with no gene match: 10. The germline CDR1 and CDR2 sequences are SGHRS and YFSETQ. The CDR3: CASSSVRQGKNTGELFF. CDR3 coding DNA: TGCGCCAGCAGCTCGGTGAGACAGGGAAAAAACACCGGGGAGCTGTTTTTT.

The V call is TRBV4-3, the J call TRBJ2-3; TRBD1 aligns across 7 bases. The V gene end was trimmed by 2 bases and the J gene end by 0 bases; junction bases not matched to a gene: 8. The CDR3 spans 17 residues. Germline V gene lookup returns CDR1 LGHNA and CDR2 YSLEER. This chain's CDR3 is CASSQSPRGLSTDTQYF. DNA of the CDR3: TGCGCCAGCAGCCAATCCCCCAGGGGGTTGAGCACAGATACGCAGTATTTT.

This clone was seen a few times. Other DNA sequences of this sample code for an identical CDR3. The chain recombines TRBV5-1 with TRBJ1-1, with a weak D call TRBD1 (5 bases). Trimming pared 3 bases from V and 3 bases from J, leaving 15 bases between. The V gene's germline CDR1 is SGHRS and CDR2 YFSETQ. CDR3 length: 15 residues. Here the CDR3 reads CASSSLTGGDTEAFF. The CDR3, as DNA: TGCGCCAGCAGCTCCCTAACGGGGGGGGACACTGAAGCTTTCTTT.

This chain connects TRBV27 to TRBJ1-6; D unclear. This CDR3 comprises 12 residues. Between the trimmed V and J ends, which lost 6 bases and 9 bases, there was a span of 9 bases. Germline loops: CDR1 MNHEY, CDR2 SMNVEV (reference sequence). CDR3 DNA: TGTGCCAGCAGGACATATGGTTCACCCCTCCACTTT. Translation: CASRTYGSPLHF.

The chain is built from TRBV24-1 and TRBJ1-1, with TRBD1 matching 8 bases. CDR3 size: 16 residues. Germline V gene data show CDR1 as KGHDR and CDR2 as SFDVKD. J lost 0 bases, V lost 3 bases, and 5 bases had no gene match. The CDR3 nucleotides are TGTGCCACCAGTGATCGAGGACAGGGTGTGAACACTGAAGCTTTCTTT. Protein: CATSDRGQGVNTEAFF.

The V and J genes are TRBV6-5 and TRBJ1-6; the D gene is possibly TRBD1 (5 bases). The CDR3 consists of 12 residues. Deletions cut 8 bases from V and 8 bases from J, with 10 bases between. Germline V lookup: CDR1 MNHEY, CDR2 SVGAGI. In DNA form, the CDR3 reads TGTGCCAGCGGGGGGGGAGATTCACCCCTCCACTTT. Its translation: CASGGGDSPLHF.

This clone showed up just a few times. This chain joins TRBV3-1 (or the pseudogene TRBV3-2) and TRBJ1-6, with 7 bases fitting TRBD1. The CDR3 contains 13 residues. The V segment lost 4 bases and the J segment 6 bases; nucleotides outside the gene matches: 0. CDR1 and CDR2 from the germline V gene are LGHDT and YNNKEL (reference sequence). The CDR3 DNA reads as TGTGCCAGCAGCCGGGACAGTAATTCACCCCTCCACTTT. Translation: CASSRDSNSPLHF.

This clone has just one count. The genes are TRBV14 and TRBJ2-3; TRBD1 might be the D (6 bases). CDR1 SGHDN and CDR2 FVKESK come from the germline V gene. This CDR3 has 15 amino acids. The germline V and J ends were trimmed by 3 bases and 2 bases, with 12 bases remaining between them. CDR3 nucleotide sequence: TGTGCCAGCAGCCAGGGGACATACCCCACAGATACGCAGTATTTT. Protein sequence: CASSQGTYPTDTQYF.

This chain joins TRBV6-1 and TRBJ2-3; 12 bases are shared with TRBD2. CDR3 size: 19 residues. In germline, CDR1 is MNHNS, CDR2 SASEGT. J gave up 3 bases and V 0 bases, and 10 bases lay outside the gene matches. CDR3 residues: CASSEARASGRAKTDTQYF. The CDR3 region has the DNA TGTGCCAGCAGTGAAGCGAGGGCTAGCGGGAGGGCCAAGACAGATACGCAGTATTTT.

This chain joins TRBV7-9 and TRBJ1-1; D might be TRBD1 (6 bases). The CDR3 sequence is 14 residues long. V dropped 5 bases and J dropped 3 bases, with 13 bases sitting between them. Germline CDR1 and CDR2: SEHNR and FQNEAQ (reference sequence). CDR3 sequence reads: CASSPKGVHTEAFF. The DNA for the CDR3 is TGTGCCAGCAGCCCTAAGGGGGTCCACACTGAAGCTTTCTTT.